This T cell receptor (beta chain) is from a study of T-cell memory formation after mild COVID-19 (dated by TCRdb to the early 2020s). In the study overall: TCR sequence clusters from the two donors were found to be largely donor specific. Longitudinal TCRalpha and TCRbeta repertoire sequencing tracked T-cell clones expanding and contracting after mild COVID-19 in two donors. The cohort was made up of two young adult volunteers, one female and one male, who were previously healthy. Overall results and qualifications from the work: Some responding clones were found in pre-infection memory, which suggests that pre-existing cross-reactive memory T cells took part in the SARS-CoV-2 response. Balanced CD4/CD8 phenotypes were observed for clones contracting from day 15 to 85, whereas a bias towards CD4+ was observed for a second wave of clones expanding from day 15 to 37. Contracting CD4+ clones appeared mostly in the CM and EM memory subsets, whereas CD8+ clones were enriched in EMRA. Only two mild cases were covered in the study, and larger cohorts including severe cases with pre-infection samples were considered necessary. SARS-CoV-2 specificity was not confirmed for the second-wave clones peaking on day 37.

This clonotype has a handful of counts. Its target antigen remains unknown. Within one base of it there is no much larger clone, and no base qualities were kept. The sequencer listed for this sample is Illumina NovaSeq 6000. Using 5'RACE with constant-segment primers, TCRalpha and TCRbeta cDNA libraries were constructed, with sample barcodes and unique molecular identifiers added in the process. RNA was extracted from every sample with Trizol reagent. The libraries were amplified in two PCR steps, and the second step added a second sample barcode and Illumina TruSeq adapters. Libraries were sequenced on an Illumina NovaSeq with 2 x 150 bp paired-end reads. In the authors' own workflow: With migec v1.2.7, reads were demultiplexed and then collapsed into UMI-guided consensus sequences. Using mixcr v2.1.11, the UMI consensuses were aligned to TRA and TRB V and J templates and assembled into clonotypes. A clonotype was counted as expanded or contracted only when both edgeR and NoisET called the clonotype significant, with the noise models trained on biological replicates. For edgeR calls, the thresholds were a false discovery rate-adjusted p below 0.01 and a log2 fold-change of 1. PCA with hierarchical clustering of max-normalized trajectories of the 1000 most abundant clonotypes was used as exploratory dynamics analysis. The CD4 or CD8 phenotype of responding clones was assigned using the separately sequenced CD4+ and CD8+ repertoires. TCRdb handled the public reads itself, with Q25 trimming in fastp and clone calling in MiXCR, and kept productive beta chains. Rows with a matching CDR3 protein are joined into one entry that keeps the most common DNA and genes. TCRdb, rather than the study authors, made the V and J calls. The sample table records 120,000 or so distinct CDR3 sequences; about a sixth of these occur just once. The top ten clones comprise over 4% of the sample.

PBMCs were isolated by Ficoll-Paque density gradient centrifugation. The CDR3 holds 12 amino acids from the cysteine to the phenylalanine. Just CDR3 DNA is preserved here, 36 bases in frame from base 1. Cut back by 5 bases and 5 bases, the V and J ends lie 9 bases apart. CDR1 is given as MNHNS and CDR2 as SASEGT, both from the germline V gene. This sequence originates from a man younger than 35 who had mild COVID-19 (a few samples of this study predate the infection). The sample titles of this study are shuffled in the database, so cell type and time point are left out; the donor was told from shared clones. Sequencing was performed on PBMCs or a T cell subset sorted from them (not recorded which). The chain uses TRBV6-1 and TRBJ1-1, with the identity of the D gene unclear. This receptor has the CDR3 CASSLQWTEAFF. The bases are TGTGCCAGCAGTTTGCAGTGGACTGAAGCTTTCTTT.